Each of the 19 T cell receptor beta chains below was sequenced from the same sample in a study of OX40 agonist ivuxolimab in advanced cancers. The protocol was immunoSEQ multiplex PCR, while the TCRdb copy is restricted to in-frame clones and leaves out a portion. The repertoire consists of about 81,000 clones, with just over 90% occurring once and the leading ten covering more than 13%. The sample was CD4+ or CD8+ T cells sorted from blood, taken in a trial of the OX40 agonist ivuxolimab. The receptors stem from an adult with an advanced solid tumor such as melanoma, head and neck, liver or kidney cancer.

This sequence joins TRBV4-2 and TRBJ2-5; 7 bases line up with TRBD2. The CDR3 sequence is 17 residues long. Trimming removed 0 bases from V and 7 bases from J; junction bases left unmatched: 14. Germline-derived CDR1 and CDR2 are LGHNA and YNFKEQ. CDR3: CASSQEGTSSGRGTQYF. The CDR3 DNA follows: TGTGCCAGCAGCCAAGAGGGGACGTCTAGCGGCCGCGGGACCCAGTACTTC.

The J gene is TRBJ1-1, the V gene TRBV6-6, with TRBD1 as a possible D gene (5 bases). Germline-derived CDR1 and CDR2 are MNHNY and SVGAGI (reference sequence). V was trimmed by 5 bases and J by 0 bases, leaving 13 bases between them. The CDR3 runs to 15 residues. CDR3 amino acids: CASSPQTAMNTEAFF. The CDR3 nucleotides read TGTGCCAGCAGTCCGCAGACAGCCATGAACACTGAAGCTTTCTTT.

The V call is TRBV29-1, the J call TRBJ2-1; 13 bases match TRBD2. From germline, CDR1 is SQVTM and CDR2 ANQGSEA. Trimming at V came to 5 bases and at J to 7 bases, leaving 5 bases not matched to a gene. The CDR3 spans 14 residues. The CDR3 coding sequence is TGCAGCGTTCAAGGACTAGCGGGAGCGAATGAGCAGTTCTTC. Its translation: CSVQGLAGANEQFF.

The V and J genes are TRBV29-1 and TRBJ1-5, with 7 bases lining up with TRBD1. With V trimmed by 7 bases and J by 7 bases, 10 bases remained unmatched. CDR3 length: 13 residues. Germline-derived CDR1 and CDR2 are SQVTM and ANQGSEA. In DNA, the CDR3 is TGCAGCGCCGCGACAGGGTCCGGACAGCCCCAGCATTTT. Translated, it gives CSAATGSGQPQHF.

The genes are TRBV15 and TRBJ2-5, with no clear D. Trimming took 6 bases from V and 2 from J, leaving 13 bases between them. Germline values: CDR1 LNHNV, CDR2 YYDKDF (reference sequence). This CDR3 is built from 14 residues. Written as DNA, the CDR3 is TGTGCCACCAGTCCGATGGGTAGACAAGAGACCCAGTACTTC. It specifies CATSPMGRQETQYF.

This clone is labeled as medium-sized. This chain's CDR3 is CASSLDQGTEAFF. The CDR3 bases are TGTGCCAGCAGCTTAGATCAGGGGACTGAAGCTTTCTTT. The chain joins TRBV7-9 to TRBJ1-1; tentatively, D is TRBD1 (6 bases). This CDR3 is built from 13 residues. V lost 1 base and J 5 bases, leaving 8 bases between the germline ends. Germline CDR1 SEHNR, CDR2 FQNEAQ (reference sequence).

Regarding this clone: The sample has other DNA sequences that encode this CDR3 too. The chain links TRBV19 to TRBJ2-1; no clear D gene. Germline CDR1 and CDR2: LNHDA and SQIVND (reference sequence). This CDR3 is built from 14 residues. V dropped 3 bases and J dropped 4 bases, with 10 bases sitting between them. The CDR3 DNA reads TGTGCCAGTAGTATTAGTAGTTCTTACAATGAGCAGTTCTTC. Translating gives CASSISSSYNEQFF. Drawing the rest from reference TRBV19 and TRBJ2-1, the complete variable domain is DGGITQSPKYLFRKEGQNVTLSCEQNLNHDAMYWYRQDPGQGLRLIYYSQIVNDFQKGDIAEGYSVSREKKESFPLTVTSAQKNPTAFYLCASSISSSYNEQFFGPGTRLTVL.

This chain uses TRBV29-1 with TRBJ2-2; D remains unclear. Germline CDR1 is SQVTM and CDR2 is ANQGSEA. Trimming took 1 base from V and 0 from J, leaving 3 bases between them. This CDR3 comprises 13 residues. CDR3 DNA sequence: TGCAGCGTTGAAGGCCCGAACACCGGGGAGCTGTTTTTT. Protein sequence: CSVEGPNTGELFF.

This chain uses TRBV9 with TRBJ2-5, with 7 bases lining up with TRBD2. The trim removed 0 bases at V and 1 base at J, leaving 9 bases unmatched. Germline V gene sequence: CDR1 SGDLS, CDR2 YYNGEE. CDR3 length: 17 amino acids. CDR3 coding DNA: TGTGCCAGCAGCGTAGTCGGCGGGGAGGGCCGCCAAGAGACCCAGTACTTC. Translation gives CASSVVGGEGRQETQYF.

V and J are TRBV5-1 and TRBJ2-2; D call uncertain. Trimming left V 4 bases short and J 6 bases short, with 25 bases between. CDR3 length: 18 residues. Germline CDR1 SGHRS, CDR2 YFSETQ. The CDR3 DNA follows: TGCGCCAGCAGCGTTGTGGGCTTATATGCCACCCGCTCCGGGGAGCTGTTTTTT. Its protein is CASSVVGLYATRSGELFF.

CDR3 in DNA: TGTGCCAGCAGTGTGACAGTATCTAGCAATCAGCCCCAGCATTTT. Its translation: CASSVTVSSNQPQHF. The chain is built from TRBV27 and TRBJ1-5, with D tentatively TRBD1 (5 bases). This CDR3 comprises 15 residues. V lost 5 bases, J lost 0 bases, and 11 bases lay in between. Germline V gene sequence: CDR1 MNHEY, CDR2 SMNVEV (reference sequence).

The V call is TRBV28, the J call TRBJ1-1; a weak D match, TRBD1 (6 bases). CDR1 MDHEN and CDR2 SYDVKM come from the germline V gene. The CDR3 spans 15 residues. The V end was cut by 3 bases, the J end by 1 base, with 12 bases between. CDR3 sequence (DNA): TGTGCCAGCAGTTTCAGGGGAATGGGGAACACTGAAGCTTTCTTT. Translating gives CASSFRGMGNTEAFF.

The chain employs TRBV2 and TRBJ2-7, with D possibly being TRBD1 (6 bases). The germline V gene has CDR1 SNHLY and CDR2 FYNNEI. This CDR3 comprises 13 residues. V lost 7 bases and J 3 bases, leaving 13 bases between the germline ends. CDR3: CASNLAGVYEQYF. As DNA, the CDR3 is TGTGCCAGCAATTTGGCAGGGGTCTACGAGCAGTACTTC.

This clone was recorded once. As DNA, the CDR3 is TGTGCCAGCAGCTTAGGCTACAGTAGCAATCAGCCCCAGCATTTT. Protein sequence: CASSLGYSSNQPQHF. The gene calls are TRBV7-8 and TRBJ1-5; D is undetermined. The CDR3 spans 15 residues. Trimming shortened V by 1 base and J by 0 bases, and 7 bases separated the two germline ends. Per germline, CDR1 SGHVS and CDR2 FQNEAQ. Full variable domain (rest looked up from reference TRBV7-8 and TRBJ1-5): GAGVSQSPRYKVAKRGQDVALRCDPISGHVSLFWYQQALGQGPEFLTYFQNEAQLDKSGLPSDRFFAERPEGSVSTLKIQRTQQEDSAVYLCASSLGYSSNQPQHFGDGTRLSIL.

This chain links TRBV5-1 with TRBJ1-1; no clear D gene. The CDR3 is 13 amino acids. V was trimmed by 6 bases and J by 1 base, leaving 10 bases between them. In germline, CDR1 is SGHRS, CDR2 YFSETQ. CDR3 DNA sequence: TGCGCCAGCACCCCGCCGGGGAACACTGAAGCTTTCTTT. This sequence encodes CASTPPGNTEAFF.

This chain joins TRBV27 and TRBJ2-7; D not resolved. Trimming cost V 3 bases and J 2 bases, with 11 bases left between them. CDR1 MNHEY and CDR2 SMNVEV come from the germline V gene (reference sequence). The CDR3 runs to 14 residues. CDR3 nucleotides: TGTGCCAGCAGTTTCACCTGGTCGGCCTACGAGCAGTACTTC. Protein product: CASSFTWSAYEQYF.

This chain links TRBV7-9 with TRBJ2-7; D call uncertain. Germline V gene data show CDR1 as SEHNR and CDR2 as FQNEAQ (reference sequence). The CDR3 loop spans 13 amino acids. V was shortened by 2 bases and J by 6 bases, with 11 bases between the two germline ends. CDR3 sequence (DNA): TGTGCCAGCAGCTTAAATCAGAACCGCGAGCAGTACTTC. This sequence encodes CASSLNQNREQYF.

This clone appeared a single time. The CDR3 loop reads CASTEGSGANVLTF. In DNA, the CDR3 is TGTGCCAGCACGGAGGGCTCTGGGGCCAACGTCCTGACTTTC. This chain links TRBV28 with TRBJ2-6; D is perhaps TRBD2 (6 bases). CDR3 length: 14 residues. Trimming removed 7 bases from V and 0 bases from J, with 7 bases in between. CDR1 MDHEN and CDR2 SYDVKM come from the germline V gene.

CDR3 in amino acids: CASSLEAGGPLETQYF. Written as DNA, the CDR3 is TGTGCCAGCAGCTTAGAGGCGGGGGGGCCTTTAGAGACCCAGTACTTC. The chain couples TRBV11-2 to TRBJ2-5, with 9 nucleotides matching TRBD2. There are 16 residues in the CDR3. CDR1 SGHAT and CDR2 FQNNGV come from the germline V gene. Trimming took 0 bases from V and 4 from J; bases not matched to a gene: 6.